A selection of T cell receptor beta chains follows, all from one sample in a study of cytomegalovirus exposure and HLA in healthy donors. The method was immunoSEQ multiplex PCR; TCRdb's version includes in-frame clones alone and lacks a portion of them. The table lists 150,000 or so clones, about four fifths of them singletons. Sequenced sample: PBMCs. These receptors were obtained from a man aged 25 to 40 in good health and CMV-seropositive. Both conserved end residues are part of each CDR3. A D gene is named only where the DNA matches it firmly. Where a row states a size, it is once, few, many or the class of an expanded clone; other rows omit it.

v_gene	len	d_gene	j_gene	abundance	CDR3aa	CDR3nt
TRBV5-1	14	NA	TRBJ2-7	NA	CASSLNPRGYEQYF	TGCGCCAGCAGCCTGAACCCTAGGGGCTACGAGCAGTACTTC
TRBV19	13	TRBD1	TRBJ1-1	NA	CASSLQGVTEAFF	TGTGCCAGTAGTCTTCAGGGGGTAACTGAAGCTTTCTTT
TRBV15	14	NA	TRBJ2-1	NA	CATSRERRGNEQFF	TGTGCCACCAGCAGAGAGCGCAGGGGCAATGAGCAGTTCTTC
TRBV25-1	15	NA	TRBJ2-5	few	CASSDPRSAGETQYF	TGTGCCAGCAGTGACCCCAGGTCCGCGGGGGAGACCCAGTACTTC
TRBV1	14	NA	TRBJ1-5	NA	CTSRGAGVNQPQHF	TGCACCAGCAGGGGAGCGGGGGTCAATCAGCCCCAGCATTTT
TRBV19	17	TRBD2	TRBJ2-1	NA	CASTTRVAGAPYNEQFF	TGTGCCAGTACCACCCGCGTAGCGGGGGCCCCCTACAATGAGCAGTTCTTC
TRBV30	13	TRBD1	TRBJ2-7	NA	CAWSSDRGYEQYF	TGTGCCTGGAGTAGTGACAGGGGCTACGAGCAGTACTTC
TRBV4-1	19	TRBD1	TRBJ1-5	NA	CASSQDLQGGQHLLQPQHF	TGCGCCAGCAGCCAAGATCTGCAGGGGGGCCAACACTTGCTTCAGCCCCAGCATTTT
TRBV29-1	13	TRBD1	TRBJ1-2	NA	CSVDRTGSYGYTF	TGCAGCGTGGATAGGACAGGGAGCTATGGCTACACCTTC
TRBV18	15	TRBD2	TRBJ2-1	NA	CASSELAGGYHEQFF	TGTGCCAGCTCAGAACTAGCGGGGGGTTACCATGAGCAGTTCTTC